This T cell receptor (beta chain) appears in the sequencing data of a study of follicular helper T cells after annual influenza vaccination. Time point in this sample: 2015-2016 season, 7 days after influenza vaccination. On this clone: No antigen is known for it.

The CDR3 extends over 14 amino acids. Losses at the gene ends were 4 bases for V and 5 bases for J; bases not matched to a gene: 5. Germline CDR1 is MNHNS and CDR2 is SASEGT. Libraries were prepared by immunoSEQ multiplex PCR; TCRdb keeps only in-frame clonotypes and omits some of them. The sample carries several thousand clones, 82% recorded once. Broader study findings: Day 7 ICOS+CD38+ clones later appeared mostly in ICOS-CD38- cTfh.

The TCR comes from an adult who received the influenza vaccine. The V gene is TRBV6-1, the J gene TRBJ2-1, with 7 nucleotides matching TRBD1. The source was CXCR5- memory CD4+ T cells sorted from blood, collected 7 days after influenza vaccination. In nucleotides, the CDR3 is TGTGCCAGCAGTGTTCGACAGGGAAACAATGAGCAGTTCTTC. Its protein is CASSVRQGNNEQFF.